Below, 4 T cell receptor beta chains from the same sample are listed, as sequenced in a study of blood T cell repertoires in COVID-19. Sequenced by immunoSEQ multiplex PCR; TCRdb stores in-frame clones only, minus some. The sample lists around 260,000 clones; 80% to 90% were seen once. The sequenced material came from peripheral blood. The receptors originated from a woman in her 70s with COVID-19, enrolled during active disease.

The chain carries TRBV7-2 and TRBJ2-1; unclear D gene. V lost 1 base, J lost 13 bases, and 14 bases lay in between. CDR3 size: 13 residues. The germline V gene has CDR1 SGHTA and CDR2 FQGNSA. CDR3 protein: CASSLDSRANQFF. The CDR3 DNA reads as TGTGCCAGCAGCTTAGATTCTCGCGCTAACCAGTTCTTC.

This clone was picked up one time. This chain joins TRBV4-3 and TRBJ1-2, with D possibly being TRBD1 (6 bases). Per the germline V gene, CDR1 is LGHNA and CDR2 is YSLEER. V was pared by 0 bases and J by 6 bases, with 11 bases between. This CDR3 comprises 14 residues. The CDR3 is CASSQDDRDNGYTF. The CDR3 bases are TGCGCCAGCAGCCAAGATGATAGGGACAATGGCTACACCTTC.

In its sample, this clone was seen a few times. V and J are TRBV7-9 and TRBJ2-7; 7 nucleotides match TRBD1. The germline gives CDR1 SEHNR, CDR2 FQNEAQ (reference sequence). The CDR3 extends over 15 amino acids. V lost 5 bases and J lost 2; bases outside the gene matches: 9. CDR3 nucleotide sequence: TGTGCCAGCAGCCCCCACGGGACAGTTACCTACGAGCAGTACTTC. Its translation: CASSPHGTVTYEQYF.

J is TRBJ2-5 and V is TRBV6-4; tentative D call: TRBD1 (5 bases). The germline CDR1 and CDR2 sequences are MRHNA and SNTAGT. The V and J ends lost 2 bases and 2 bases respectively, with 9 bases between them. The CDR3 extends over 14 amino acids. The CDR3 DNA reads as TGTGCCAGCAGTGACAAGGGGAATCAAGAGACCCAGTACTTC. Translating it yields CASSDKGNQETQYF.